These 9 T cell receptor beta chains came from one sample sequenced in a study of cytomegalovirus exposure and HLA in healthy donors. Measured with immunoSEQ multiplex PCR; TCRdb has only the in-frame clones, and not every one. The sample lists about 88,000 clones; more than 70% were seen once. Sequenced material: PBMCs. The origin of the receptors is a woman in her late teens or twenties in good health and CMV-seropositive.

This clone was detected only a few times. The chain links TRBV19 to TRBJ1-5; 8 nucleotides agree with TRBD1. V was pared by 5 bases and J by 5 bases, with 2 bases of the junction left unmatched. CDR1 is LNHDA, CDR2 SQIVND, per germline (reference sequence). The length of the CDR3 is 13 residues. CDR3 nucleotides: TGTGCCAGTAGTCCAGGGGGCCATCAGCCCCAGCATTTT. Protein sequence: CASSPGGHQPQHF.

This clone has just one count. This sequence joins TRBV6-1 and TRBJ2-6; 7 bases are a match to TRBD2. J gave up 0 bases and V 8 bases, and 4 bases lay outside the gene matches. CDR1 and CDR2 from the germline V gene are MNHNS and SASEGT. The CDR3 runs to 15 residues. The CDR3 is CASGGGNSGANVLTF. The CDR3 coding sequence is TGTGCCAGCGGGGGAGGGAACTCTGGGGCCAACGTCCTGACTTTC.

A few counts support this clone. This chain joins TRBV27 and TRBJ2-7; D is ambiguous. Trimming removed 8 bases from V and 2 bases from J, with 13 bases in between. Germline V gene sequence: CDR1 MNHEY, CDR2 SMNVEV (reference sequence). The CDR3 is 13 amino acids. CDR3 loop: CASGLGQPYEQYF. DNA of the CDR3: TGTGCCAGCGGGTTGGGCCAGCCCTACGAGCAGTACTTC.

The chain couples TRBV2 to TRBJ1-5; the D gene is possibly TRBD1 (6 bases). The CDR3 has 15 residues. Germline assignment: CDR1 SNHLY and CDR2 FYNNEI. Trimming pared 6 bases from V and 7 bases from J, leaving 19 bases between. The CDR3, as DNA: TGTGCCAGCAGCCCGCACGAAGGGACAACGCAGCCCCAGCATTTT. This sequence encodes CASSPHEGTTQPQHF.

CDR3 residues: CASSLGTGKTYEQYF. CDR3 nucleotide sequence: TGTGCCAGCAGTTTAGGTACAGGAAAAACCTACGAGCAGTACTTC. The chain is built from TRBV27 and TRBJ2-7; D is perhaps TRBD1 (5 bases). This CDR3 region has 15 residues. Germline values: CDR1 MNHEY, CDR2 SMNVEV (reference sequence). Trimming took off 2 bases at V and 2 bases at J, with 13 bases between the two ends.

The chain employs TRBV6-5 and TRBJ2-3, with D perhaps matching TRBD1 (6 bases). The V end lost 2 bases, the J end lost 2 bases, and 11 bases lay between the germline ends. This CDR3 spans 15 amino acids. Germline CDR1 reads MNHEY; CDR2 reads SVGAGI. This chain's CDR3 is CASSYTQGNTDTQYF. The CDR3, as DNA: TGTGCCAGCAGTTACACACAGGGAAACACAGATACGCAGTATTTT.

This chain joins TRBV19 and TRBJ2-7, with 8 bases aligning to TRBD1. This CDR3 region has 14 residues. CDR1 and CDR2 (germline): LNHDA, SQIVND (reference sequence). Trimming took 9 bases from V and 2 from J; bases not matched to a gene: 9. CDR3 sequence (DNA): TGTGCCAGCTCCCCCTGGACAGGGCCCTACGAGCAGTACTTC. Encoded protein: CASSPWTGPYEQYF.

This chain joins TRBV5-1 and TRBJ2-3, with 7 bases identical to TRBD2. V lost 0 bases to trimming and J lost 6 bases; unmatched junction nucleotides: 13. Germline assignment: CDR1 SGHRS and CDR2 YFSETQ. This CDR3 is 17 amino acids long. CDR3 sequence: CASSLGRGLPIGDTQYF. In nucleotides, the CDR3 is TGCGCCAGCAGCTTGGGGCGGGGGTTACCTATCGGGGATACGCAGTATTTT.

The chain combines TRBV6-6 with TRBJ1-5; 9 bases map to TRBD1. Germline V gene lookup returns CDR1 MNHNY and CDR2 SVGAGI (reference sequence). CDR3 length: 14 amino acids. V trimming: 6 bases; J trimming: 4 bases; junction bases outside the gene matches: 4. CDR3 in DNA: TGTGCCAGCAGGATCGGACAGGGGAATCAGCCCCAGCATTTT. It translates to CASRIGQGNQPQHF.